The next 5 T cell receptor beta chains were all read from a single sample in a study of T-cell reconstitution after alpha-beta-depleted transplantation in children. Unique molecular identifiers were incorporated during preparation of the TCRbeta library. One entry per CDR3 protein results from TCRdb running MiXCR on the PCR reads. The data contain around 450,000 distinct CDR3 sequences, about 10% of them singletons. The starting material was PBMCs, obtained before TCRalphabeta/CD19-depleted stem cell transplant. Receptors originate from a child aged 2 to 15 with inherited bone marrow failure, due to receive a stem cell transplant.

Points on this clonotype: This may stem from a read error, because a much larger clone lies one nucleotide away. The CDR3 sequence: CASSQGLWGAGDDQYF. For the CDR3, the DNA is TGCGCCAGCAGCCAAGGTTTGTGGGGGGCTGGCGACGACCAGTACTTC. This chain uses TRBV4-3 with TRBJ2-7; D may be TRBD1 or TRBD2 (6 bases each). Germline V lookup: CDR1 LGHNA, CDR2 YSLEER. This CDR3 spans 16 amino acids.

This clonotype appeared many times. The chain is built from TRBV20-1 and TRBJ1-2; D is uncertain. CDR3 size: 14 residues. Germline CDR1 DFQATT, CDR2 SNEGSKA (reference sequence). Trimming pared 4 bases from V and 1 base from J, leaving 13 bases between. The CDR3 nucleotides are TGCAGTGCTATGTCCCGACTGTTTAACTATGGCTACACCTTC. The encoded protein is CSAMSRLFNYGYTF.

This clonotype was picked up many times. The CDR3 DNA reads TGTGCCAGCAGCTACCGGACAGGGACTGAGCAGTTCTTC. It yields the protein CASSYRTGTEQFF. The chain has TRBV7-2 and TRBJ2-1; TRBD1 matches at 8 bases. Germline trimming cut 4 bases from V and 9 bases from J; bases unmatched to any gene: 5. Per germline, CDR1 SGHTA and CDR2 FQGNSA. This CDR3 region has 13 residues.

This clonotype was counted ten times or more. The rearrangement joins TRBV28 to TRBJ1-4, with a weak D call TRBD1 (5 bases). This CDR3 has 15 residues. The V end was cut by 3 bases, the J end by 6 bases, with 14 bases between. Germline loops: CDR1 MDHEN, CDR2 SYDVKM. This CDR3 reads CASSFKSRDHEKLFF. The DNA of the CDR3 is TGTGCCAGCAGTTTTAAGAGCCGGGACCATGAAAAACTGTTTTTT. The entire variable domain, with the rest obtained from reference TRBV28 and TRBJ1-4, is as follows: DVKVTQSSRYLVKRTGEKVFLECVQDMDHENMFWYRQDPGLGLRLIYFSYDVKMKEKGDIPEGYSVSREKKERFSLILESASTNQTSMYLCASSFKSRDHEKLFFGSGTQLSVL.

This clonotype was counted many times. The gene calls are TRBV27 and TRBJ1-5, with D tentatively TRBD1 (5 bases). The V gene lost 2 bases and the J gene lost 0 bases, with 20 bases spanning the gap. The CDR3 extends over 19 amino acids. Per germline, CDR1 MNHEY and CDR2 SMNVEV (reference sequence). The CDR3 sequence is CASSLGETQNGASNQPQHF. The CDR3 DNA follows: TGTGCCAGCAGTTTAGGGGAGACACAAAATGGGGCTAGCAATCAGCCCCAGCATTTT.